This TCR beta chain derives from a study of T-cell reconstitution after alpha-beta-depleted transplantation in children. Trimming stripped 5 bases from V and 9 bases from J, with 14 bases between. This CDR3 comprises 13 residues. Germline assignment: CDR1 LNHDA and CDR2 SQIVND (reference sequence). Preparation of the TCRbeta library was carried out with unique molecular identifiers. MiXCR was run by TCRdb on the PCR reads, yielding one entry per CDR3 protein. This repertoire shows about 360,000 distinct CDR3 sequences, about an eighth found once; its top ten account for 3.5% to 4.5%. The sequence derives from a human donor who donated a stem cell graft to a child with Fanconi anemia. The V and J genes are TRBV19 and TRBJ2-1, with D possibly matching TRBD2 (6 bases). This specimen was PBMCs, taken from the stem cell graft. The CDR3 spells CASSRTQGGEQFF. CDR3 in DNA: TGTGCCAGTAGTCGAACCCAGGGAGGTGAGCAGTTCTTC.